This section outlines one T cell receptor beta chain sequence together with its context. The time point: pre-sensitization, week 0. As for treatment: therapeutic diphenylcyclopropenone sensitization with weekly scalp DPC. This sample stems from a study of human T cells and chemical hapten exposure. About the research overall: Slight differences in pooled library volume were the main source of varying TCR yields across samples.

MiXCR, run by TCRdb on the RACE reads, gives a single entry per CDR3 protein. Seen here are a few hundred thousand distinct CDR3 sequences, about 7.7% observed once, and the top ten hold 0.9% to 1.5%. Germline CDR1 KGHSH, CDR2 LQKENI. The CDR3 runs to 18 residues. Losses at the gene ends were 2 bases for V and 3 bases for J; bases not matched to a gene: 10. The receptor's source is a man aged 18 to 29 with alopecia areata. Some clones in this sample may be carry-over from other donors' samples. The J gene is TRBJ1-1, the V gene TRBV18; 12 nucleotides align to TRBD1. Material: whole blood, obtained in connection with sensitization to the hapten diphenylcyclopropenone (DPC). The CDR3 nucleotides read TGTGCCAGCTCACCAACGGGGACAGGGGGCCTTCTGGACACTGAAGCTTTCTTT. Translation: CASSPTGTGGLLDTEAFF.